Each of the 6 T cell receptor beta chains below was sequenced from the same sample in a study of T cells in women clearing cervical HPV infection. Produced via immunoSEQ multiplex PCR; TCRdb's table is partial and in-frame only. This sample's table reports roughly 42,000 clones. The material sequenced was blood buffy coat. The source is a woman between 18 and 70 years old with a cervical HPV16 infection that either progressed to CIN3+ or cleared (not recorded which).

The sequenced part of the CDR3 DNA is TGTGCCAGCAGTCCCCGACAGCCTCAAGAGACC. As protein: CASSPRQPQET. The CDR3 in its entirety is CASSPRQPQETQYF. V usage is TRBV6-2 or TRBV6-3 and J usage is TRBJ2-5; TRBD1 might be the D (5 bases). The read gets to within 3 residues of the CDR3 end, and the germline J gene fills in the rest. The ends were cut back, 5 bases at V and 2 bases at J, with 12 bases in the middle. This CDR3 spans 14 amino acids. Germline lookup yields CDR1 MNHEY and CDR2 SVGEGT.

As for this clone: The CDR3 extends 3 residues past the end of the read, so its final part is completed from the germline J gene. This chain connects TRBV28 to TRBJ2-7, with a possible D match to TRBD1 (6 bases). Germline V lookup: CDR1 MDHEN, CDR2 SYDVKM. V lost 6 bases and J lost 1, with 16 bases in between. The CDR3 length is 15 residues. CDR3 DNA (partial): TGTGCCAGCAGGATAGGGGGACGGTTGTCCTACGAG. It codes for CASRIGGRLSYE. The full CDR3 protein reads CASRIGGRLSYEQYF. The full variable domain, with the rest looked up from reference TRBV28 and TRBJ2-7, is DVKVTQSSRYLVKRTGEKVFLECVQDMDHENMFWYRQDPGLGLRLIYFSYDVKMKEKGDIPEGYSVSREKKERFSLILESASTNQTSMYLCASRIGGRLSYEQYFGPGTRLTVT.

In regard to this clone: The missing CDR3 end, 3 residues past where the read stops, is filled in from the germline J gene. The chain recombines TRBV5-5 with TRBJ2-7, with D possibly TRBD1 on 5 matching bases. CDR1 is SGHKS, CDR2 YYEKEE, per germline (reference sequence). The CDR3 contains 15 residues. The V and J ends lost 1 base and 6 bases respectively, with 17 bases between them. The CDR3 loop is CASSLSFSATGEQYF. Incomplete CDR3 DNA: TGTGCCAGCAGCTTGAGTTTTTCGGCCACAGGCGAG.

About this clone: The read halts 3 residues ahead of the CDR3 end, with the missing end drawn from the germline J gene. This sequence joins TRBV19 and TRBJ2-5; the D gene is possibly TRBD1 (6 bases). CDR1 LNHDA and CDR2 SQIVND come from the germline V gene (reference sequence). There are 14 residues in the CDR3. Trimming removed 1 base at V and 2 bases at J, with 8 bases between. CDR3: CASSIGTAQETQYF. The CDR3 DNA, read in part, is TGTGCCAGTAGTATAGGGACAGCTCAAGAGACC.

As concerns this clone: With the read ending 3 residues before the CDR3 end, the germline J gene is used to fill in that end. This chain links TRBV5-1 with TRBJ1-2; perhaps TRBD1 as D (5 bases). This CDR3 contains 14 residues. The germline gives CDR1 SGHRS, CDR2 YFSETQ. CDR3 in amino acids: CASSRVGQGGGYTF. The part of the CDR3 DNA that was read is TGCGCCAGCAGCCGGGTTGGTCAGGGAGGCGGC.

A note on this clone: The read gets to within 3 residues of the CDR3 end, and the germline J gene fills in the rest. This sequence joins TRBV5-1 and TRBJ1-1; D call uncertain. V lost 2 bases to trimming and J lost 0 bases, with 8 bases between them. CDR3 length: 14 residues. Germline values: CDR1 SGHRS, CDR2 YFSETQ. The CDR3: CASSLNSLNTEAFF. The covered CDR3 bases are TGCGCCAGCAGCTTAAACAGCTTGAACACTGAA.